This TCR beta chain was obtained from a study of T cell responses to AZD1222 COVID-19 vaccine. The CDR3 consists of 15 residues. CDR1 and CDR2 from the germline V gene are LNHNV and YYDKDF (reference sequence). Trimming removed 1 base from V and 6 bases from J, with 13 bases in between. TCRdb keeps only in-frame clones here, not all; method: immunoSEQ multiplex PCR. The sample gives 150,000 to 200,000 clones, approximately 90% of which show up once; 0.99% is in the top ten. V gene TRBV15 combines with J gene TRBJ1-5, with D perhaps TRBD1 (6 bases). The receptor was derived from an adult in good health. The starting material was peripheral blood, obtained on day 0 of AZD1222 vaccination. The CDR3 DNA reads as TGTGCCACCAGCAGAGGCAGGGACAATAGTCAGCCCCAGCATTTT. Protein sequence: CATSRGRDNSQPQHF.